The 14 T cell receptor beta chains presented below share a single source sample, sequenced in a study of Japanese encephalitis immunity and Zika vaccine responses. TCRdb analysed the 5' RACE reads with MiXCR anew, one entry per CDR3 protein. The repertoire holds some 150 distinct CDR3 sequences, 3.5% to 4.5% seen once, with about 45% in the top ten. Peptide pools at roughly 0.99 ug/mL each stimulated CFSE-labeled PBMCs over an approximately 6-day culture. Sample: antigen-activated CD8+ T cells from blood, cultured, taken during a Zika inactivated vaccine study. These receptors all come from an adult woman who received an inactivated Zika virus vaccine.

J is TRBJ2-2 and V is TRBV24-1, with a weak D call TRBD1 (6 bases). The CDR3 is made up of 14 amino acids. The ends were cut back, 6 bases at V and 3 bases at J, with 10 bases in the middle. Per germline, CDR1 KGHDR and CDR2 SFDVKD. The DNA of the CDR3 is TGTGCCACCAGTTCGCACAGGGACACCGGGGAGCTGTTTTTT. Amino acid sequence: CATSSHRDTGELFF.

This clonotype is labeled large. The chain carries TRBV9 and TRBJ2-5, with D perhaps TRBD1 (6 bases). CDR3 length: 15 residues. The germline V gene encodes CDR1 SGDLS and CDR2 YYNGEE. Trimming left V 4 bases short and J 2 bases short, with 15 bases between. The DNA of the CDR3 is TGTGCCAGCAGCTATGGACAGTATCAGCAAGAGACCCAGTACTTC. This encodes CASSYGQYQQETQYF.

Relative to its sample, this clonotype is hyperexpanded (1% or more). The chain combines TRBV3-1 with TRBJ1-1; maybe TRBD1 (5 bases). The V end lost 0 bases, the J end lost 4 bases, and 15 bases lay between the germline ends. The CDR3 totals 16 residues. CDR1 and CDR2 from the germline V gene are LGHDT and YNNKEL (reference sequence). The CDR3 coding sequence is TGTGCCAGCAGCCAAGAGACAGAGCTACCTAGCACTGAAGCTTTCTTT. Amino acids: CASSQETELPSTEAFF.

By frequency in the sample, this clonotype is medium-sized. This sequence joins TRBV9 and TRBJ1-5; D gene ambiguous. The V end was cut by 0 bases, the J end by 0 bases, with 4 bases between. Germline V gene lookup returns CDR1 SGDLS and CDR2 YYNGEE. The CDR3 totals 14 residues. CDR3 nucleotides: TGTGCCAGCAGCGTAGCGGATAGCAATCAGCCCCAGCATTTT. It specifies CASSVADSNQPQHF.

This clonotype is labeled medium-sized (0.01 to 0.1%). V and J are TRBV7-8 and TRBJ2-7, with 8 bases identical to TRBD2. With 4 bases clipped from V and 3 bases from J, the junction kept 11 bases outside the gene matches. Germline V lookup: CDR1 SGHVS, CDR2 FQNEAQ. The CDR3 is 16 amino acids. The CDR3 DNA sequence: TGTGCCAGCAGCTCGGGGATTAGCGGGGAATTCTACGAGCAGTACTTC. Its protein product is CASSSGISGEFYEQYF.

This clonotype is labeled large. The CDR3 sequence: CASSDRGDGADEQFF. The CDR3 nucleotides are TGTGCCAGCAGTGATAGGGGTGACGGGGCGGATGAGCAGTTCTTC. The V gene is TRBV6-4, the J gene TRBJ2-1, with D perhaps given as TRBD1 or TRBD2 (5 bases each). The V gene's germline CDR1 is MRHNA and CDR2 SNTAGT. The CDR3 loop spans 15 amino acids. Trimming left V 3 bases short and J 8 bases short, with 17 bases between.

By sample fraction, this clonotype is medium-sized. The V call is TRBV6-1, the J call TRBJ2-2; 8 bases fit TRBD2. Germline assignment: CDR1 MNHNS and CDR2 SASEGT. V gave up 2 bases and J gave up 5 bases; unmatched junction bases: 10. The CDR3 runs to 17 residues. The CDR3 loop is CASSEITGGPGTGELFF. For the CDR3, the DNA is TGTGCCAGCAGTGAAATAACGGGAGGGCCGGGAACCGGGGAGCTGTTTTTT.

Within the sample, this clonotype is hyperexpanded. The J gene is TRBJ2-7, the V gene TRBV9, with 7 bases that match TRBD1. Germline CDR1 reads SGDLS; CDR2 reads YYNGEE. This CDR3 spans 12 amino acids. Trimming at V came to 6 bases and at J to 6 bases, leaving 6 bases not matched to a gene. This CDR3 is CASNKGAGEQYF. DNA of the CDR3: TGTGCCAGCAACAAGGGGGCCGGCGAGCAGTACTTC. The whole variable domain, filled in from reference TRBV9 and TRBJ2-7, reads DSGVTQTPKHLITATGQRVTLRCSPRSGDLSVYWYQQSLDQGLQFLIQYYNGEERAKGNILERFSAQQFPDLHSELNLSSLELGDSALYFCASNKGAGEQYFGPGTRLTVT.

By proportion, this clonotype is hyperexpanded (1% or more). The chain links TRBV19 to TRBJ2-7; possibly TRBD2 for D (6 bases). This CDR3 has 15 residues. Germline values: CDR1 LNHDA, CDR2 SQIVND (reference sequence). Trimming took 5 bases from V and 0 from J, leaving 14 bases between them. CDR3 amino acids: CASSPSAGLSYEQYF. The CDR3 DNA reads TGTGCCAGTAGTCCCAGTGCGGGACTCTCCTACGAGCAGTACTTC.

With respect to this clonotype: A much larger clone lies one base from this, so it may be a read error. The V gene is TRBV20-1, the J gene TRBJ2-7; D not resolved. Germline CDR1 and CDR2: DFQATT and SNEGSKA (reference sequence). V shed 6 bases and J shed 0 bases, with 9 bases lying between them. The length of the CDR3 is 12 residues. The CDR3 protein is CSARHSSYEQYF. CDR3 DNA sequence: TGCAGTGCGAGGCATAGCTCCTACGAGCAGTACTTC.

This clonotype is large within its sample. The chain is built from TRBV5-6 and TRBJ1-2; D uncertain. CDR3 length: 13 amino acids. Germline V gene sequence: CDR1 SGHDT, CDR2 YYEEEE. V lost 2 bases and J 4 bases, leaving 9 bases between the germline ends. This chain's CDR3 is CASSLGGVYGYTF. In DNA, the CDR3 is TGTGCCAGCAGCTTAGGCGGGGTCTATGGCTACACCTTC.

By sample share, this clonotype is large. V gene TRBV4-1 combines with J gene TRBJ1-2, with no clear D. V was pared by 1 base and J by 0 bases, with 6 bases between. Germline V CDR1 and CDR2: MGHRA, YSYEKL. CDR3 length equals 14 residues. This chain's CDR3 is CASSQAQANYGYTF. Written as DNA, the CDR3 is TGCGCCAGCAGCCAAGCTCAAGCTAACTATGGCTACACCTTC.

Relative to its sample, this clonotype is medium-sized (0.01 to 0.1%). The chain has TRBV20-1 and TRBJ2-7; D possibly corresponds to TRBD2 (6 bases). The V gene's germline CDR1 is DFQATT and CDR2 SNEGSKA (reference sequence). This CDR3 has 17 residues. Deletions cut 1 base from V and 1 base from J, with 20 bases between. The CDR3 DNA reads TGCAGTGCTAGAGCCCCCAGCAGGGTTGGGGGGTCCTACGAGCAGTACTTC. Its protein is CSARAPSRVGGSYEQYF.

By share, this clonotype ranks as medium-sized. The chain recombines TRBV20-1 with TRBJ2-1, with TRBD1 matching over 9 bases. The V gene end was trimmed by 6 bases and the J gene end by 4 bases; junction bases not matched to a gene: 10. Per the germline V gene, CDR1 is DFQATT and CDR2 is SNEGSKA (reference sequence). The CDR3 length is 15 residues. The CDR3, as DNA: TGCAGTGCCGGGGACAGGGAGCGTGATTACAATGAGCAGTTCTTC. This codes for CSAGDRERDYNEQFF.